This T cell receptor beta chain emerged from a study of shared clonotypes between healthy human individuals. The study, taken as a whole, reports: An anticipated effect of sequencing depth on clonotype sharing among donors was recognized.

Concerning this clone: Antigen unknown.

Germline V gene lookup returns CDR1 KGHSH and CDR2 LQKENI. This CDR3 has 16 amino acids. J lost 3 bases, V lost 3 bases, and 7 bases had no gene match. Sequencing was performed with immunoSEQ multiplex PCR; in TCRdb, only in-frame clones are kept and a portion is missing. This sample has about 470,000 clones, with roughly 83% found just once. What was sequenced was PBMCs. The clonotype comes from a woman between 40 and 50 years old in good health. Some clones in this sample may be carry-over from other donors' samples. The chain combines TRBV18 with TRBJ2-2, with TRBD1 matching over 7 bases. This CDR3 reads CASSPPGTADTGELFF. In DNA, the CDR3 is TGTGCCAGCTCACCTCCCGGGACAGCGGACACCGGGGAGCTGTTTTTT. Combining the CDR3 with reference TRBV18 and TRBJ2-2 gives the whole variable domain NAGVMQNPRHLVRRRGQEARLRCSPMKGHSHVYWYRQLPEEGLKFMVYLQKENIIDESGMPKERFSAEFPKEGPSILRIQQVVRGDSAAYFCASSPPGTADTGELFFGEGSRLTVL.